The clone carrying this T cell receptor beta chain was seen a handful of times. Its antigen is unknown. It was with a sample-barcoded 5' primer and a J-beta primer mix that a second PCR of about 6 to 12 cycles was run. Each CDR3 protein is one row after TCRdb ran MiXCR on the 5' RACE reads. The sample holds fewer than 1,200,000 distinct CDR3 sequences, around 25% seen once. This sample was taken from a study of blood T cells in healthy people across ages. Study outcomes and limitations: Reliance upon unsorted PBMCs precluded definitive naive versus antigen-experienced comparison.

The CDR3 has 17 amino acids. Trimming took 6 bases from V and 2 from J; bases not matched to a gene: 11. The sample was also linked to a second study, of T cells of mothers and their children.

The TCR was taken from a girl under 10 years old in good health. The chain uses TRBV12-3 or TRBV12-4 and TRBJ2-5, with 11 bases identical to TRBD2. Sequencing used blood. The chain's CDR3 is CASSRKTSGGDQETQYF. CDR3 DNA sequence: TGTGCCAGCAGCCGAAAAACTAGCGGGGGCGATCAAGAGACCCAGTACTTC.